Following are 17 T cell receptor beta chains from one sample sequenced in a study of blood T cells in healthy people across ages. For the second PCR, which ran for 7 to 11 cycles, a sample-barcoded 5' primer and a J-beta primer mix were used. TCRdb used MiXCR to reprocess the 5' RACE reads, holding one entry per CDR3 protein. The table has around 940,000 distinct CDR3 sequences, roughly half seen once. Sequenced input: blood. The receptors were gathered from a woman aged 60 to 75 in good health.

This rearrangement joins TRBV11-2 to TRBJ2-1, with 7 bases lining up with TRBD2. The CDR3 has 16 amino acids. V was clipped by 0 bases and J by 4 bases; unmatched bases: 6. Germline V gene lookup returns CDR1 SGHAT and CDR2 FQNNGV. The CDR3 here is CASSLDGREIYNEQFF. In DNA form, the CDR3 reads TGTGCCAGCAGCTTAGATGGGCGGGAGATATACAATGAGCAGTTCTTC.

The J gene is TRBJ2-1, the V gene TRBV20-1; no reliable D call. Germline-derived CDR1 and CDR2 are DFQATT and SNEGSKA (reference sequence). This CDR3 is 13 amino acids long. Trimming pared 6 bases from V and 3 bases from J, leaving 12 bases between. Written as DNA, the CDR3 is TGCAGTGCACAGCTAGGTTTCTACAATGAGCAGTTCTTC. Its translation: CSAQLGFYNEQFF.

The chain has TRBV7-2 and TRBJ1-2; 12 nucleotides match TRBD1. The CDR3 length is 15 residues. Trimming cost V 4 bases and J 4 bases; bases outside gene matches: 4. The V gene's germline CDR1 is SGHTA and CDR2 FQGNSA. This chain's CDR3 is CASSWGQGARYGYTF. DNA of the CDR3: TGTGCCAGCAGCTGGGGACAGGGGGCTCGCTATGGCTACACCTTC.

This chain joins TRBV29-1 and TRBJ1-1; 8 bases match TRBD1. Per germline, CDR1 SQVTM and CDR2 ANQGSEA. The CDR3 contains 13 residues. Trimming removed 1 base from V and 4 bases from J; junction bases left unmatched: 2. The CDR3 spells CSVEVGQGTEAFF. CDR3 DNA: TGCAGCGTTGAAGTAGGACAGGGCACTGAAGCTTTCTTT.

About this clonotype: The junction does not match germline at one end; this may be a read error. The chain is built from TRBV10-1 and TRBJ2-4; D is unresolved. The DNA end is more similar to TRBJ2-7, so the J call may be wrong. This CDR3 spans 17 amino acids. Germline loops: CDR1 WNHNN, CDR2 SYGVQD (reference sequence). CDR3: CASSENPPQIYRYEQYF. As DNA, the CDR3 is TGCGCCAGTAGTGAAAATCCCCCTCAGATTTACCGTTACGAGCAGTACTTC.

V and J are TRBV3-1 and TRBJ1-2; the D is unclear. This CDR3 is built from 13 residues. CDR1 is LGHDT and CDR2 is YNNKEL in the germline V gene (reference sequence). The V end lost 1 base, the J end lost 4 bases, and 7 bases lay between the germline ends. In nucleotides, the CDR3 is TGTGCCAGCAGCCAAGTTAATAGCTATGGCTACACCTTC. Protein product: CASSQVNSYGYTF. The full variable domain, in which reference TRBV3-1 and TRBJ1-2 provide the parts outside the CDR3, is DTAVSQTPKYLVTQMGNDKSIKCEQNLGHDTMYWYKQDSKKFLKIMFSYNNKELIINETVPNRFSPKSPDKAHLNLHINSLELGDSAVYFCASSQVNSYGYTFGSGTRLTVV.

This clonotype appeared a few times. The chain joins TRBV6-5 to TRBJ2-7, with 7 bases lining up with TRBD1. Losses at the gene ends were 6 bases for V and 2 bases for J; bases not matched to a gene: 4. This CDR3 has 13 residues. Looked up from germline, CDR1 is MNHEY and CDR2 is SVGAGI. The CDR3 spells CASSDRVAYEQYF. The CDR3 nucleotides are TGTGCCAGCAGCGACAGGGTGGCCTACGAGCAGTACTTC.

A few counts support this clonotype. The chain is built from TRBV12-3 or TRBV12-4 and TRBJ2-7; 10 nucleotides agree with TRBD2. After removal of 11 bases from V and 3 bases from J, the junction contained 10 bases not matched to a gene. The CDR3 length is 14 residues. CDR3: CAPRTSGNNYEQYF. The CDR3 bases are TGTGCCCCCCGGACTAGCGGAAATAACTACGAGCAGTACTTC.

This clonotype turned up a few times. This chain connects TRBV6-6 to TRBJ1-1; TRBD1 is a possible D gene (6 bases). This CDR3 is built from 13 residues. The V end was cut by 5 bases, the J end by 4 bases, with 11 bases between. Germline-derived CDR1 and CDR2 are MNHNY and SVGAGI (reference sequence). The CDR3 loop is CASSHRAGTEAFF. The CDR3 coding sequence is TGTGCCAGCAGTCACAGGGCGGGCACTGAAGCTTTCTTT.

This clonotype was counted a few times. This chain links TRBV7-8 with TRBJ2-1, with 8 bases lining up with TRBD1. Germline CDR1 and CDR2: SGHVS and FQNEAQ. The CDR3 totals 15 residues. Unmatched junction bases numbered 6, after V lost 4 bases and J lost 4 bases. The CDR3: CASSYTGTGYNEQFF. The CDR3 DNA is TGTGCCAGCAGCTATACCGGGACAGGTTACAATGAGCAGTTCTTC.

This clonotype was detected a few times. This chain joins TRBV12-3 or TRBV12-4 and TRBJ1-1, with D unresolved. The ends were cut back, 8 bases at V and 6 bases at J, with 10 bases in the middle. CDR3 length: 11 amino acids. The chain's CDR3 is CASSVSAEAFF. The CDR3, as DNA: TGTGCCAGCTCTGTTAGTGCTGAAGCTTTCTTT.

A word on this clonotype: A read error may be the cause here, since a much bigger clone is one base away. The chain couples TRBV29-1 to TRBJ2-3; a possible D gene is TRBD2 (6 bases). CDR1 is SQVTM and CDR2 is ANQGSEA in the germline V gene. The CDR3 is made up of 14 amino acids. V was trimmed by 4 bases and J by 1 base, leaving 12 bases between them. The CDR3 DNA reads TGCAGCGTTGCCAGACTAGGTGGCACAGATACGCAGTATTTT. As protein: CSVARLGGTDTQYF.

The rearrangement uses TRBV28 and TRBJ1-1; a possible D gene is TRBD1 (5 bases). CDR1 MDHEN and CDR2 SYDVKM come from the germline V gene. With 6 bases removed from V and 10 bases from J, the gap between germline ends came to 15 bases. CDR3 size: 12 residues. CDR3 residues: CASSPGTPRAFF. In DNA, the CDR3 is TGTGCCAGCAGCCCGGGGACGCCAAGAGCTTTCTTT.

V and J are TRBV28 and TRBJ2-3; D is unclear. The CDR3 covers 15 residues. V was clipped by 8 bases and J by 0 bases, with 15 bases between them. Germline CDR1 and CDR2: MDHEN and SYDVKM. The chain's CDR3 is CASDDGGTSTDTQYF. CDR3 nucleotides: TGTGCCAGCGATGATGGCGGTACTAGCACAGATACGCAGTATTTT.

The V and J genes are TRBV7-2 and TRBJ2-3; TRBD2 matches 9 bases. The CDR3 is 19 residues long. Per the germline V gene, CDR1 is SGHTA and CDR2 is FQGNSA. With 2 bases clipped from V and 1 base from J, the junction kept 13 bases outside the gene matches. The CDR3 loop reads CASSLKARVAGVGTDTQYF. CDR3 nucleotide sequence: TGTGCCAGCAGCTTAAAAGCTAGGGTAGCGGGAGTTGGCACAGATACGCAGTATTTT.

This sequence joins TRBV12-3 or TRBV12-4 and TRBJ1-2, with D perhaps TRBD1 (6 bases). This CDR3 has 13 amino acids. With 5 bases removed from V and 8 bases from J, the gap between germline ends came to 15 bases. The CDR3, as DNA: TGTGCCAGCAGTCCTACCTCTGGGGGCGGCTACACCTTC. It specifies CASSPTSGGGYTF.

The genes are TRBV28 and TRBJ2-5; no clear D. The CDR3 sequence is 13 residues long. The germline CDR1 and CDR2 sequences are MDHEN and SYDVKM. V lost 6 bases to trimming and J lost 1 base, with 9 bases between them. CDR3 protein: CASSTTSQETQYF. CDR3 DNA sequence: TGTGCCAGCAGCACGACAAGCCAAGAGACCCAGTACTTC.